This T cell receptor beta chain was obtained from a study of blood T cells in healthy people across ages. The CDR3 sequence is 17 residues long. The V gene's germline CDR1 is SGHRS and CDR2 YFSETQ. V lost 4 bases and J lost 2; bases outside the gene matches: 7. Roughly 10 milliliters was the volume of peripheral blood drawn from each donor. This clonotype was counted between two and nine times. PCR was performed a second time for roughly 7 to 11 cycles using a sample-barcoded 5' primer and a J-beta primer mix. One entry per CDR3 protein, called by TCRdb with MiXCR from the 5' RACE reads. The data show about 800,000 distinct CDR3 sequences, roughly 25% seen once. The same data also went into a second study, on T cells of mothers and their children. Per that paper: Samples came from three healthy Caucasian mothers and their six children.

Input material: blood. The chain employs TRBV5-1 and TRBJ2-3, with 13 bases identical to TRBD2. The TCR comes from a boy younger than 18 in good health. The CDR3 DNA follows: TGCGCCAGCAGCATCGGACTAGCGGGGGCCCTCACAGATACGCAGTATTTT. It yields the protein CASSIGLAGALTDTQYF.